This TCR beta chain was retrieved from a study of T cells expressing NK-cell markers. Germline V CDR1 and CDR2: LNHDA, SQIVND (reference sequence). The length of the CDR3 is 14 residues. No DNA is given; TCRdb re-called the 5' RACE reads and lists each CDR3 protein once. With 200,000 to 300,000 distinct CDR3 sequences in the sample, the ten largest clones hold about 4.2%. The specimen was blood T cells: a sorted CD56 or NKG2C T cell subset, CD4+ or CD8+ T cells, or bulk PBMC T cells (not recorded which). The chain employs TRBV19 and TRBJ1-1; TCRdb's assignment of TRBD1 cannot be checked, as there is no DNA. The receptor comes from a woman between 18 and 70 years old in good health. The CDR3 spells CASRTGQLNTEAFF. The variable domain in full, with the rest retrieved from reference TRBV19 and TRBJ1-1, is DGGITQSPKYLFRKEGQNVTLSCEQNLNHDAMYWYRQDPGQGLRLIYYSQIVNDFQKGDIAEGYSVSREKKESFPLTVTSAQKNPTAFYLCASRTGQLNTEAFFGQGTRLTVV.